A single TCR beta chain is shown here with its context. The antigen is unknown. Addition of a universal primer site occurred through template switching, and cDNA carried unique molecular identifiers. TCRdb called the 5' RACE reads again in MiXCR, with one record for every CDR3 protein. This table holds approximately 620,000 distinct CDR3 sequences, 8.6% found once. From germline, CDR1 is KGHSH and CDR2 LQKENI. With 1 base clipped from V and 5 bases from J, the junction kept 4 bases outside the gene matches. The CDR3 spans 14 residues. This sample was taken from a study of identical twins. Findings and limits, study-wide: Out-of-frame alpha sequences shared between twins exhibited an excess of low generation probability. Carriage of fewer insertions was seen in abundant cord blood beta clonotypes, whereas memory repertoires showed none.

This sample was also put to use in a study of yellow fever vaccine responses in identical twins.

Specimen: PBMCs. This clonotype originated in a woman between 18 and 29 years old in good health. The rearrangement links TRBV18 to TRBJ2-7; 8 bases line up with TRBD1. CDR3 DNA: TGTGCCAGCTCACCACGGACAGGGAAGAACGAGCAGTACTTC. This codes for CASSPRTGKNEQYF.